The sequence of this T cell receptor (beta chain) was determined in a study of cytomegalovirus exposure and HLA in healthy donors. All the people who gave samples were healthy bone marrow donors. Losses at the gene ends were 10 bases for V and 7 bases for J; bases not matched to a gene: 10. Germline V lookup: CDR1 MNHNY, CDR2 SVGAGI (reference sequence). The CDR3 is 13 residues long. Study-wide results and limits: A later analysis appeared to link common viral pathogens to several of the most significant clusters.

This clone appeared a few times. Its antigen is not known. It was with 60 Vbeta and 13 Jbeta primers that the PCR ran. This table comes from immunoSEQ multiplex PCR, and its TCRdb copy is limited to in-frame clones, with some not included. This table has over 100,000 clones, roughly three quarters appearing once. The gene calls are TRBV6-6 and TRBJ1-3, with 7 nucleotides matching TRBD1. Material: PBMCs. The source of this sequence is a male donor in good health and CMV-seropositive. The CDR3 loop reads CATGRDSPNTIYF. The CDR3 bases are TGTGCCACCGGAAGGGACAGCCCGAACACCATATATTTT.